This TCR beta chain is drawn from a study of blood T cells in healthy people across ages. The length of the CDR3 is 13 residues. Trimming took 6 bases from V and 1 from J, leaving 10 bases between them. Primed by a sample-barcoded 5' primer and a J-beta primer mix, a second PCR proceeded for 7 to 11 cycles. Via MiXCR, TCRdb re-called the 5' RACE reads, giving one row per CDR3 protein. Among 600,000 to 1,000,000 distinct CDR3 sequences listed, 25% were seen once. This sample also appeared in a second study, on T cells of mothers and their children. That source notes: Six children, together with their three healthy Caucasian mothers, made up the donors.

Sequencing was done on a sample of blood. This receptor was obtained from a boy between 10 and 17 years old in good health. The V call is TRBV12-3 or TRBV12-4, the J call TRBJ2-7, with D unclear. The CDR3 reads CASSPDDSYEQYF. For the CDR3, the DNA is TGTGCCAGCAGCCCCGACGATTCCTACGAGCAGTACTTC.